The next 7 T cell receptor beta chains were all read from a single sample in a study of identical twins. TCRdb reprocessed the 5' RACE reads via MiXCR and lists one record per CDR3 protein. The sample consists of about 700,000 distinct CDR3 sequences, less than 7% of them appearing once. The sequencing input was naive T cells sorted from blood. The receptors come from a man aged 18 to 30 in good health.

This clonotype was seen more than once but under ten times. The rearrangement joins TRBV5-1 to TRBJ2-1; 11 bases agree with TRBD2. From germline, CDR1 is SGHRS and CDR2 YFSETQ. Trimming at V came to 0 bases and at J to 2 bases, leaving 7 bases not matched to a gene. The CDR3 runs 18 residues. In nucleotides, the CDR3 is TGCGCCAGCAGCTTGGCCAGGACTAGCGGGCTCCCCTACAATGAGCAGTTCTTC. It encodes CASSLARTSGLPYNEQFF. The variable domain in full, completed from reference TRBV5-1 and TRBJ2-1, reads KAGVTQTPRYLIKTRGQQVTLSCSPISGHRSVSWYQQTPGQGLQFLFEYFSETQRNKGNFPGRFSGRQFSNSRSEMNVSTLELGDSALYLCASSLARTSGLPYNEQFFGPGTRLTVL.

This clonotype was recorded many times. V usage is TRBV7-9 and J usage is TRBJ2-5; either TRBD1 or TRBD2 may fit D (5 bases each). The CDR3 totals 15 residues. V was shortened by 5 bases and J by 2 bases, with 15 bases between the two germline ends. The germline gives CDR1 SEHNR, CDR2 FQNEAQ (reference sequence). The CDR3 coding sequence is TGTGCCAGCAGCCCCATGGGACCGCCTCAAGAGACCCAGTACTTC. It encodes CASSPMGPPQETQYF.

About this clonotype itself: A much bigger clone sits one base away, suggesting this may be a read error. CDR3 DNA: TGTACCAGCAGCCAAGGTAGGGGTTCACCCTACGAGCAGTACTTC. It codes for CTSSQGRGSPYEQYF. V is TRBV3-1 and J is TRBJ2-7, with a possible D match to TRBD1 (5 bases). Germline V gene lookup returns CDR1 LGHDT and CDR2 YNNKEL (reference sequence). The CDR3 totals 15 residues.

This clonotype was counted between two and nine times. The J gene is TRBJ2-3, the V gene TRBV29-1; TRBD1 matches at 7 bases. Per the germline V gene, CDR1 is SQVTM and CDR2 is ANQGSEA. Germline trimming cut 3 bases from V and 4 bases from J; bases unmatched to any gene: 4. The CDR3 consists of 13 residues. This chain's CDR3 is CSVDRQGSDTQYF. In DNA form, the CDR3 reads TGCAGCGTTGACCGACAGGGTTCAGATACGCAGTATTTT.

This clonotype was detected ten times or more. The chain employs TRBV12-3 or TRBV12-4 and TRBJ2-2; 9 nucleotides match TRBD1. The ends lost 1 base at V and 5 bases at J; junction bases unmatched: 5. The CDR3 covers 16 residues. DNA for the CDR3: TGTGCCAGCAGTTTAGTTTGGACAGGGGTTACCGGGGAGCTGTTTTTT. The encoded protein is CASSLVWTGVTGELFF.

The chain's CDR3 is CATSDRDRAGYTF. CDR3 coding DNA: TGTGCCACCAGTGATCGAGACAGGGCTGGCTACACCTTC. The chain joins TRBV24-1 to TRBJ1-2; 7 positions match TRBD1. The CDR3 extends over 13 amino acids. The junction had 4 bases not matched to a gene; V was cut back by 3 bases and J by 7 bases. Per the germline V gene, CDR1 is KGHDR and CDR2 is SFDVKD.

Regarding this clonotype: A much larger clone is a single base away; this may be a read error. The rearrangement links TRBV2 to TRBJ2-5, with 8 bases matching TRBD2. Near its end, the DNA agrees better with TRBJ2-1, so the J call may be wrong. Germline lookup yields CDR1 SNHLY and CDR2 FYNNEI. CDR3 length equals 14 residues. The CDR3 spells CASSRTSRQETQFF. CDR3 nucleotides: TGTGCCAGCAGCCGGACTAGCCGCCAAGAGACCCAGTTCTTC.